These 14 T cell receptor beta chains came from one sample sequenced in a study of metastatic and nonmetastatic thyroid tumors. TCRdb re-called clones from the PCR reads using MiXCR. The table lists 15,000 to 20,000 clones, under 30% of them singletons. Every patient was untreated before thyroid surgery. The sequenced material came from adjacent normal tissue. The receptors come from a female donor with papillary thyroid cancer or a benign thyroid nodule (not recorded which). Some clones in this sample may be carry-over from other donors' samples.

V usage is TRBV29-1 and J usage is TRBJ1-2; D call uncertain. The V and J ends lost 5 bases and 0 bases respectively, with 19 bases between them. Germline CDR1 reads SQVTM; CDR2 reads ANQGSEA. This CDR3 contains 16 residues. The CDR3 loop reads CSVYGVEAATNYGYTF. The CDR3 DNA sequence: TGCAGCGTTTACGGTGTGGAGGCTGCCACTAACTATGGCTACACCTTC.

This clone is termed medium-sized. The genes are TRBV20-1 and TRBJ2-3; 9 bases agree with TRBD1. Per germline, CDR1 DFQATT and CDR2 SNEGSKA (reference sequence). The CDR3 covers 14 residues. V dropped 5 bases and J dropped 1; count of bases not matched to a gene: 4. The DNA of the CDR3 is TGCAGTGCTGTCCGGACAGGGGGCACAGATACGCAGTATTTT. Its protein is CSAVRTGGTDTQYF.

This clone was picked up a small number of times. The J gene is TRBJ1-5, the V gene TRBV20-1, with 10 bases that match TRBD1. This CDR3 contains 19 residues. Looked up from germline, CDR1 is DFQATT and CDR2 is SNEGSKA (reference sequence). Unmatched junction bases numbered 13, after V lost 2 bases and J lost 0 bases. In DNA form, the CDR3 reads TGCAGTGCTAGACCCCACCGGGACAGGGGATTGTATAGCAATCAGCCCCAGCATTTT. Translation gives CSARPHRDRGLYSNQPQHF.

This sequence joins TRBV7-6 and TRBJ1-3, with D perhaps matching TRBD1 (5 bases). Per germline, CDR1 SGHVS and CDR2 FNYEAQ. The CDR3 runs 14 residues. Trimming pared 3 bases from V and 4 bases from J, leaving 10 bases between. The CDR3: CASSLGGSGNTIYF. DNA for the CDR3: TGTGCCAGCAGCTTGGGGGGGTCCGGAAACACCATATATTTT.

In regard to this clone: It is unclear where the CDR3 begins or ends on the DNA, so no DNA is shown, and the CDR3 is as TCRdb lists it. The CDR3 here is CAWSVGTGAAVVHF. This chain links TRBV30 with TRBJ1-6; the table's D gene call, TRBD1, was not cross checked with the DNA. The germline V gene encodes CDR1 GTSNPN and CDR2 SVGIG (reference sequence). The CDR3 is 14 residues long, ends included.

Note on this clone: One end of the junction is discordant with germline, which a read error may explain. Within the sample, other DNA sequences also encode this same CDR3. This chain's CDR3 is CASIYATNEKLFF. The CDR3 coding sequence is TGTGCCAGCATCTATGCAACTAATGAAAAACTGTTTTTC. This rearrangement joins TRBV6-1 to TRBJ1-4; D gene uncertain. Germline CDR1 reads MNHNS; CDR2 reads SASEGT. This CDR3 is 13 amino acids long.

The sample holds a few counts of this clone. The chain couples TRBV27 to TRBJ2-5, with TRBD1 identical over 9 bases. The J segment lost 4 bases and the V segment lost 5 bases, leaving 5 bases of the junction unmatched. CDR3 size: 14 residues. Germline V lookup: CDR1 MNHEY, CDR2 SMNVEV (reference sequence). The CDR3: CASSQDRGGETQYF. In DNA, the CDR3 is TGTGCCAGCAGTCAGGACAGGGGAGGAGAGACCCAGTACTTC.

V gene TRBV28 combines with J gene TRBJ1-4; D gene ambiguous. Trimming pared 10 bases from V and 5 bases from J, leaving 14 bases between. Germline V gene lookup returns CDR1 MDHEN and CDR2 SYDVKM. The CDR3 spans 13 residues. CDR3 sequence (DNA): TGTGCCACCCATCCGGCGGGGAATGAAAAACTGTTTTTT. This translates into CATHPAGNEKLFF.

This clone was recorded at least ten times. This rearrangement joins TRBV27 to TRBJ2-7, with D possibly matching TRBD1 (6 bases). V was shortened by 6 bases and J by 5 bases, with 17 bases between the two germline ends. The germline CDR1 and CDR2 sequences are MNHEY and SMNVEV (reference sequence). The CDR3 spans 14 residues. The CDR3 DNA follows: TGTGCCAGCAGCACATCCGACAGGCTCCACGAGCAGTACTTC. Its translation is CASSTSDRLHEQYF.

CDR3 DNA sequence: TGTGCCAGCACACCCAACGGCGTCTATGGCTACACCTTC. Translation: CASTPNGVYGYTF. The chain is built from TRBV6-4 and TRBJ1-2; no firm D call. This CDR3 is 13 amino acids long. V dropped 7 bases and J dropped 4 bases, with 13 bases sitting between them. In germline, CDR1 is MRHNA, CDR2 SNTAGT.

This clone is deemed medium-sized. This chain joins TRBV20-1 and TRBJ2-3, with 11 bases lining up with TRBD1. The J segment lost 5 bases and the V segment lost 4 bases, leaving 5 bases of the junction unmatched. This CDR3 is 14 amino acids long. The germline V gene has CDR1 DFQATT and CDR2 SNEGSKA (reference sequence). CDR3 nucleotides: TGCAGTGCTACGGACAGGGGGCAGGGAGATACGCAGTATTTT. Translation: CSATDRGQGDTQYF.

This clone showed up just a few times. The V gene is TRBV9, the J gene TRBJ1-2; D gene ambiguous. The CDR3 is 14 amino acids. V dropped 3 bases and J dropped 3 bases, with 12 bases sitting between them. Germline V CDR1 and CDR2: SGDLS, YYNGEE. CDR3 loop: CASSADGGYYGYTF. Written as DNA, the CDR3 is TGTGCCAGCAGCGCAGATGGCGGATACTATGGCTACACCTTC.

This rearrangement joins TRBV7-8 to TRBJ2-3; TRBD2 agrees at 10 bases. Germline values: CDR1 SGHVS, CDR2 FQNEAQ. This CDR3 has 15 residues. The J segment lost 3 bases and the V segment lost 4 bases, leaving 4 bases of the junction unmatched. The CDR3 sequence is CASSSSGSGTDTQYF. The CDR3 bases are TGTGCCAGCAGCTCTAGCGGGAGTGGGACAGATACGCAGTATTTT. The full variable domain, in which reference TRBV7-8 and TRBJ2-3 provide the parts outside the CDR3, is GAGVSQSPRYKVAKRGQDVALRCDPISGHVSLFWYQQALGQGPEFLTYFQNEAQLDKSGLPSDRFFAERPEGSVSTLKIQRTQQEDSAVYLCASSSSGSGTDTQYFGPGTRLTVL.

In its sample, this clone is medium-sized. This chain uses TRBV4-1 with TRBJ1-6; D perhaps matches TRBD1 (5 bases). Trimming shortened V by 1 base and J by 2 bases, and 21 bases separated the two germline ends. This CDR3 comprises 20 residues. CDR1 is MGHRA, CDR2 YSYEKL, per germline. The CDR3 here is CASSQVEVRQGSTYNSPLHF. The CDR3 bases are TGCGCCAGCAGCCAAGTAGAAGTGCGGCAGGGCTCTACCTATAATTCACCCCTCCACTTT.